A single sample gave rise to the 10 T cell receptor beta chains below, sequenced in a study of T cell repertoires in cytomegalovirus infection. TCRdb reprocessed the reads with MiXCR, giving one entry per CDR3 protein. In the table there are roughly 230,000 distinct CDR3 sequences, roughly 20% of which are singletons. The sequencing input was CD8+ T cells from PBMCs. Receptors originate from a human donor in good health (CMV status not recorded). Some clones in this sample may be carry-over from other donors' samples.

This clonotype was observed a few times. This chain joins TRBV7-2 and TRBJ1-2; 7 nucleotides agree with TRBD1. The CDR3 sequence is 14 residues long. Trimming took 6 bases from V and 3 from J; bases not matched to a gene: 7. Germline CDR1 is SGHTA and CDR2 is FQGNSA. CDR3 in DNA: TGTGCCAGCAGTTTTACAGGGGAGCACTATGGCTACACCTTC. It yields the protein CASSFTGEHYGYTF.

The chain uses TRBV7-9 and TRBJ2-1; tentative D call: TRBD1 (5 bases). V lost 5 bases and J 10 bases, leaving 18 bases between the germline ends. Germline lookup yields CDR1 SEHNR and CDR2 FQNEAQ (reference sequence). This CDR3 is 14 amino acids long. The DNA of the CDR3 is TGTGCCAGCAGCCCCAGGGCAGGGAAACCGGAGCAGTTCTTC. This gives the protein CASSPRAGKPEQFF.

This clonotype was seen more than once but under ten times. The DNA for the CDR3 is TGTGCCAGCAGCTTGGTCGGGCCACCCACAGATACGCAGTATTTT. Its protein is CASSLVGPPTDTQYF. The chain carries TRBV5-4 and TRBJ2-3; no clear D. Germline values: CDR1 SGHNT, CDR2 YYREEE (reference sequence). V gave up 0 bases and J gave up 2 bases, with 10 bases separating them. The CDR3 runs 15 residues.

V gene TRBV3-1 combines with J gene TRBJ2-7, with D unclear. The germline gives CDR1 LGHDT, CDR2 YNNKEL (reference sequence). Trimming cost V 4 bases and J 2 bases, with 9 bases left between them. This CDR3 is built from 13 residues. In nucleotides, the CDR3 is TGTGCCAGCAGCCGAAAGGAAACCTACGAGCAGTACTTC. This gives the protein CASSRKETYEQYF.

This clonotype was detected a few times. This chain uses TRBV28 with TRBJ2-5; tentatively, D is TRBD1 or TRBD2 (5 bases each). Trimming removed 3 bases at V and 4 bases at J, with 18 bases between. The CDR3 length is 16 residues. The germline CDR1 and CDR2 sequences are MDHEN and SYDVKM. The CDR3 here is CASSFHVIGGIETQYF. The CDR3 region has the DNA TGTGCCAGCAGTTTCCATGTTATTGGGGGAATAGAGACCCAGTACTTC.

This clonotype came up many times. The gene calls are TRBV7-6 and TRBJ1-2; D might be TRBD1 (5 bases). Germline V gene data show CDR1 as SGHVS and CDR2 as FNYEAQ. The V and J ends lost 4 bases and 2 bases respectively, with 5 bases between them. The CDR3 runs to 12 residues. In DNA form, the CDR3 reads TGTGCCAGCAGCTCAGGGAACTATGGCTACACCTTC. This codes for CASSSGNYGYTF.

This clonotype qualifies as medium-sized. The chain uses TRBV7-2 and TRBJ2-3; no clear D gene. The CDR3 consists of 13 residues. The V gene's germline CDR1 is SGHTA and CDR2 FQGNSA. The V end was cut by 1 base, the J end by 3 bases, with 5 bases between. In DNA, the CDR3 is TGTGCCAGCAGCTTAGGCCCAACAGATACGCAGTATTTT. It specifies CASSLGPTDTQYF.

The chain carries TRBV2 and TRBJ2-7, with unresolved D. Germline-derived CDR1 and CDR2 are SNHLY and FYNNEI. V shed 8 bases and J shed 2 bases, with 10 bases lying between them. The CDR3 totals 12 residues. In nucleotides, the CDR3 is TGTGCCAGCTTGGACGTCCCCTACGAGCAGTACTTC. Protein product: CASLDVPYEQYF. Variable domain in full (rest from reference TRBV2 and TRBJ2-7): EPEVTQTPSHQVTQMGQEVILRCVPISNHLYFYWYRQILGQKVEFLVSFYNNEISEKSEIFDDQFSVERPDGSNFTLKIRSTKLEDSAMYFCASLDVPYEQYFGPGTRLTVT.

This clonotype has a handful of counts. The CDR3 coding sequence is TGCAGTGCTATCCCAGGCGGGGGAAACCAAGAGACCCAGTACTTC. Protein sequence: CSAIPGGGNQETQYF. This chain uses TRBV20-1 with TRBJ2-5; 7 bases agree with TRBD2. Germline lookup yields CDR1 DFQATT and CDR2 SNEGSKA (reference sequence). The ends lost 4 bases at V and 0 bases at J; junction bases unmatched: 8. CDR3 size: 15 residues.

The chain carries TRBV7-6 and TRBJ2-3, with TRBD1 identical over 8 bases. This CDR3 has 14 amino acids. Germline V lookup: CDR1 SGHVS, CDR2 FNYEAQ. V lost 5 bases and J lost 5; bases outside the gene matches: 6. For the CDR3, the DNA is TGTGCCAGCAGCCCAACAGGGGGTCGAGATACGCAGTATTTT. Protein: CASSPTGGRDTQYF.